This is a list of T cell receptor beta chains from one sample in a study of control samples from healthy donors and cancer patients. The data were produced by immunoSEQ multiplex PCR, yet TCRdb's version contains in-frame clones alone and is incomplete. The sample gives 150,000 to 200,000 clones, 80% to 95% of which show up once; just over 2% is in the top ten. The specimen was blood. The receptors derive from a woman aged 40 to 50 in good health. Each CDR3 is given with its conserved first and last residue. D genes are given only for firm matches. Size is stated for part of the rows, as once, few or many counts, or as a class when the clone is expanded.

v_call	d_call	j_call	clone_size	cdr3_aa	cdr3_nt
TRBV12-3/TRBV12-4	.	TRBJ1-1	.	CASSLARPIEAFF	TGTGCCAGCAGTTTAGCGAGACCTATTGAAGCTTTCTTT
TRBV9	.	TRBJ1-4	.	CASSHEGGGEKLFF	TGTGCCAGCAGCCACGAGGGGGGCGGCGAAAAACTGTTTTTT
TRBV4-1	.	TRBJ1-1	.	CASSQNRFGNTEAFF	TGCGCCAGCAGCCAAAACAGGTTCGGGAACACTGAAGCTTTCTTT
TRBV29-1	.	TRBJ1-1	.	CSVELGTEAFF	TGCAGCGTTGAACTAGGAACTGAAGCTTTCTTT
TRBV5-1	.	TRBJ2-3	.	CASSLGRTTDTQYF	TGCGCCAGCAGCCTTGGACGGACCACAGATACGCAGTATTTT
TRBV10-2	.	TRBJ1-5	once	CAISQGINQPQHF	TGCGCCATCTCGCAGGGGATCAATCAGCCCCAGCATTTT
TRBV2	TRBD1	TRBJ1-2	.	CASRLIQGSGYGYTF	TGTGCCAGCAGACTAATACAGGGGTCGGGCTATGGCTACACCTTC
TRBV5-1	TRBD1	TRBJ1-2	.	CASSFPDRGYGYTF	TGCGCCAGCAGCTTTCCCGACAGGGGCTATGGCTACACCTTC
TRBV6-5	TRBD1	TRBJ1-2	.	CASSFGQGVYGYTF	TGTGCCAGCAGTTTCGGACAGGGAGTCTATGGCTACACCTTC
TRBV15	TRBD2	TRBJ2-5	.	CATSRGGSGGRQEAQYF	TGTGCCACCAGCAGAGGCGGTAGCGGGGGAAGACAAGAGGCCCAGTACTTC
TRBV5-1	.	TRBJ2-3	.	CASMGGGSTDTQYF	TGCGCCAGCATGGGAGGGGGTAGCACAGATACGCAGTATTTT
TRBV4-2	TRBD1	TRBJ1-2	.	CASSYLGQGAFGYTF	TGTGCCAGCAGCTACCTGGGACAGGGGGCTTTTGGCTACACCTTC
TRBV18	.	TRBJ1-4	.	CASSPSSGIDEKLFF	TGTGCCAGCTCACCCTCATCTGGCATCGATGAAAAACTGTTTTTT
TRBV19	.	TRBJ1-6	.	CASSIDMGRGAGNSPLHF	TGTGCCAGTAGTATAGATATGGGCCGGGGGGCCGGGAATTCACCCCTCCACTTT
TRBV6-5	.	TRBJ2-2	.	CAAGGRNTGELFF	TGTGCCGCAGGGGGGCGGAACACCGGGGAGCTGTTTTTT
TRBV19	.	TRBJ1-2	.	CASSRGDYGGGTIYGYTF	TGTGCCAGTAGTCGGGGAGATTACGGGGGGGGCACAATTTATGGCTACACCTTC
TRBV7-2	TRBD2	TRBJ2-7	.	CASSSKGLAGFYEQYF	TGTGCCAGCAGCTCTAAGGGACTAGCGGGGTTCTACGAGCAGTACTTC
TRBV3-1/TRBV3-2	.	TRBJ1-2	.	CASSQNSGGANYGYTF	TGTGCCAGCAGCCAGAACTCAGGAGGAGCTAACTATGGCTACACCTTC
TRBV18	.	TRBJ2-2	.	CASSLGVDTGELFF	TGTGCCAGCTCATTAGGGGTCGACACCGGGGAGCTGTTTTTT
TRBV2	TRBD1	TRBJ2-7	.	CASGEIQGWGEQYF	TGTGCCAGCGGGGAAATACAGGGGTGGGGCGAGCAGTACTTC
TRBV10-3	.	TRBJ1-5	once	CAIRGREDQPQHF	TGTGCCATCAGGGGGCGCGAAGATCAGCCCCAGCATTTT
TRBV4-1	TRBD1	TRBJ2-2	once	CASSPGQVANTGELFF	TGCGCCAGCAGCCCTGGACAGGTCGCGAACACCGGGGAGCTGTTTTTT
TRBV3-1/TRBV3-2	TRBD2	TRBJ2-5	.	CASSQVTSGVSGQETQYF	TGTGCCAGCAGCCAAGTGACTAGCGGGGTATCTGGCCAAGAGACCCAGTACTTC
TRBV11-2	TRBD2	TRBJ2-7	.	CASSALASGAGYEQYF	TGTGCCAGCAGCGCCCTAGCTAGCGGGGCCGGGTACGAGCAGTACTTC
TRBV29-1	.	TRBJ1-2	.	CSVDLSNYGYTF	TGCAGCGTTGATTTGTCCAACTATGGCTACACCTTC
TRBV10-1	.	TRBJ2-5	.	CASSESGLGETQYF	TGCGCCAGCAGTGAGTCGGGGCTCGGAGAGACCCAGTACTTC
TRBV28	.	TRBJ1-5	.	CASSLDRGINQPQHF	TGTGCCAGCAGTTTAGATCGGGGAATCAATCAGCCCCAGCATTTT
TRBV5-1	TRBD2	TRBJ2-3	once	CASSPGGAPDTQYF	TGCGCCAGCAGCCCGGGGGGAGCGCCAGATACGCAGTATTTT
TRBV6-5	.	TRBJ1-1	.	CASSTFGGVAFF	TGTGCCAGCAGCACCTTCGGAGGGGTAGCTTTCTTT
TRBV5-4	.	TRBJ1-2	.	CASSPGLYGYTF	TGTGCCAGCAGCCCCGGACTCTATGGCTACACCTTC
TRBV7-9	.	TRBJ1-4	.	CASSETGSNEKLFF	TGTGCCAGCAGCGAAACAGGTTCTAATGAAAAACTGTTTTTT
TRBV5-1	.	TRBJ1-1	.	CASSREKNTEAFF	TGCGCCAGCAGCCGGGAGAAGAACACTGAAGCTTTCTTT
TRBV10-2	.	TRBJ2-5	once	CASSGTVETQYF	TGCGCCAGCAGTGGGACTGTCGAGACCCAGTACTTC
TRBV5-4	.	TRBJ1-1	once	CASSQAGLVVGTEAFF	TGTGCCAGCAGCCAAGCAGGGTTAGTGGTGGGCACTGAAGCTTTCTTT
TRBV16	.	TRBJ1-2	few	CASSQSWAFYGYTF	TGTGCCAGCAGCCAATCCTGGGCATTCTATGGCTACACCTTC
TRBV28	TRBD1	TRBJ1-5	.	CASVRQGGNQPQHF	TGTGCCAGCGTCCGACAGGGCGGCAATCAGCCCCAGCATTTT
TRBV3-1/TRBV3-2	TRBD2	TRBJ2-7	.	CASSQGLAGGPEQYF	TGTGCCAGCAGCCAGGGACTAGCGGGGGGGCCCGAGCAGTACTTC
TRBV27	.	TRBJ2-2	.	CASSLGREDRVPGELFF	TGTGCCAGCAGCTTAGGGAGGGAGGACAGGGTCCCCGGGGAGCTGTTTTTT
TRBV19	.	TRBJ1-4	.	CASSAGQSKNEKLFF	TGTGCCAGTAGTGCGGGCCAGAGCAAAAATGAAAAACTGTTTTTT
TRBV21-1	.	TRBJ2-1	.	CASSKDRCYNEQFF	TGTGCCAGCAGCAAAGATCGTTGTTACAATGAGCAGTTCTTC
TRBV5-1	TRBD2	TRBJ2-2	.	CASSLGSGGLNTGELFF	TGCGCCAGCAGCTTGGGTAGCGGGGGCTTGAACACCGGGGAGCTGTTTTTT
TRBV18	.	TRBJ1-1	.	CASSGARDTEAFF	TGTGCCAGCTCGGGGGCGCGGGACACTGAAGCTTTCTTT
TRBV18	TRBD1	TRBJ2-6	.	CASSPINQGASGANVLTF	TGTGCCAGCTCACCCATTAACCAGGGGGCTTCTGGGGCCAACGTCCTGACTTTC
TRBV5-1	TRBD1	TRBJ2-6	.	CASSLGQGSGANVLTF	TGCGCCAGCAGCTTGGGACAGGGTAGTGGGGCCAACGTCCTGACTTTC
TRBV19	TRBD1	TRBJ1-2	.	CASLYSDREEGGYTF	TGTGCCAGTCTATACTCCGACAGGGAGGAGGGTGGCTACACCTTC
TRBV5-1	.	TRBJ1-4	.	CASSPLASGEKLFF	TGCGCCAGCAGCCCCCTAGCGTCCGGTGAAAAACTGTTTTTT